The 24 T cell receptor beta chains in this list originate from one sample, sequenced in a study of blood T cells in healthy people across ages. Primers used in a second PCR of roughly 6 to 11 cycles were a sample-barcoded 5' primer and a J-beta primer mix. In TCRdb, the 5' RACE reads were re-called with MiXCR into one record per CDR3 protein. The data hold about 700,000 distinct CDR3 sequences, with approximately 30% observed a single time. Sequencing was done on a sample of blood. Receptors were obtained from a woman of 80 years or more in good health.

This clonotype was recorded at least ten times. This sequence joins TRBV12-3 or TRBV12-4 and TRBJ1-2; possibly TRBD1 for D (6 bases). Trimming pared 5 bases from V and 7 bases from J, leaving 20 bases between. CDR3 size: 15 residues. The CDR3 DNA sequence: TGTGCCAGCAGTCCCCAAATACAGGGTGGTGGTGGCTACACCTTC. This codes for CASSPQIQGGGGYTF.

Regarding this clonotype: A read error is possible here, since a much larger clone lies one base away. The chain is built from TRBV5-5 and TRBJ2-2, with 10 nucleotides matching TRBD2. Germline V CDR1 and CDR2: SGHKS, YYEKEE (reference sequence). This CDR3 region has 15 residues. The CDR3 loop is CAGSRLLAGTGELFF. CDR3 DNA sequence: TGTGCCGGCAGCCGCCTACTAGCGGGGACCGGGGAGCTGTTTTTT.

This clonotype appeared many times. This sequence joins TRBV7-2 and TRBJ2-3, with TRBD1 as a possible D gene (6 bases). Per germline, CDR1 SGHTA and CDR2 FQGNSA. The CDR3 is made up of 15 amino acids. V shed 5 bases and J shed 2 bases, with 14 bases lying between them. CDR3 sequence reads: CASSQLQGSTDTQYF. In nucleotides, the CDR3 is TGTGCCAGCAGCCAACTACAGGGATCCACAGATACGCAGTATTTT.

A few counts support this clonotype. V gene TRBV5-1 combines with J gene TRBJ2-2; 11 nucleotides agree with TRBD2. V dropped 4 bases and J dropped 3; count of bases not matched to a gene: 8. Germline values: CDR1 SGHRS, CDR2 YFSETQ. This CDR3 has 17 residues. CDR3 in DNA: TGCGCCAGCAGCCCGAGGGGACTAGCGGAGTACACCGGGGAGCTGTTTTTT. This gives the protein CASSPRGLAEYTGELFF.

This clonotype came up many times. V usage is TRBV4-3 and J usage is TRBJ2-1; 9 bases align to TRBD2. The V and J ends lost 4 bases and 0 bases, in that order; junction bases with no gene match: 4. Germline V gives CDR1 LGHNA, CDR2 YSLEER. The CDR3 extends over 16 amino acids. This CDR3 is CASSRGRGVSYNEQFF. The CDR3 DNA sequence: TGCGCCAGCAGCCGCGGGAGGGGGGTCTCCTACAATGAGCAGTTCTTC.

This clonotype came up a few times. This sequence joins TRBV29-1 and TRBJ1-1, with 8 bases aligning to TRBD1. V was clipped by 6 bases and J by 3 bases; unmatched bases: 6. CDR1 is SQVTM, CDR2 ANQGSEA, per germline. The CDR3 is 13 amino acids. The CDR3 bases are TGCAGCGTGTTGACAGGGGAGGACACTGAAGCTTTCTTT. The encoded protein is CSVLTGEDTEAFF.

This clonotype was recorded many times. V and J are TRBV2 and TRBJ1-2; D is unclear. CDR1 and CDR2 from the germline V gene are SNHLY and FYNNEI. This CDR3 contains 13 residues. Trimming left V 9 bases short and J 7 bases short, with 18 bases between. CDR3: CASVWGTNPGYTF. CDR3 nucleotide sequence: TGTGCCAGTGTTTGGGGAACCAACCCTGGCTACACCTTC.

At least ten counts were recorded for this clonotype. V gene TRBV5-6 combines with J gene TRBJ1-5, with TRBD1 as a possible D gene (5 bases). The germline gives CDR1 SGHDT, CDR2 YYEEEE. Trimming left V 0 bases short and J 4 bases short, with 11 bases between. This CDR3 contains 15 residues. CDR3 in DNA: TGTGCCAGCAGCTTGGGAGTAGGGGTAAATCAGCCCCAGCATTTT. This sequence encodes CASSLGVGVNQPQHF.

The chain uses TRBV20-1 and TRBJ2-2, with 8 bases matching TRBD1. CDR1 and CDR2 (germline): DFQATT, SNEGSKA (reference sequence). Unmatched junction bases numbered 5, after V lost 5 bases and J lost 3 bases. This CDR3 is built from 14 residues. The CDR3 sequence is CSASGGRDTGELFF. In DNA, the CDR3 is TGCAGTGCTTCAGGGGGCAGGGACACCGGGGAGCTGTTTTTT.

Many counts were recorded for this clonotype. The rearrangement uses TRBV14 and TRBJ2-3; D is undetermined. The germline V gene encodes CDR1 SGHDN and CDR2 FVKESK. V lost 0 bases and J 9 bases, leaving 16 bases between the germline ends. The CDR3 is 15 amino acids. This CDR3 reads CASSQDRAPPRTQYF. The CDR3 nucleotides read TGTGCCAGCAGCCAAGATAGGGCTCCGCCGCGAACGCAGTATTTT.

The table lists this clonotype with a few counts. This chain uses TRBV11-2 with TRBJ2-2; D gene unclear. Germline CDR1 and CDR2: SGHAT and FQNNGV. Trimming took 4 bases from V and 7 from J, leaving 7 bases between them. CDR3 size: 12 residues. This CDR3 is CASSSKYGELFF. Here the CDR3 DNA reads TGTGCCAGCAGCTCGAAGTACGGGGAGCTGTTTTTT.

This clonotype showed up just a few times. The chain is built from TRBV5-8 and TRBJ2-7, with D possibly being TRBD1 (6 bases). The DNA matches TRBJ2-5 better at its end, which makes the J call doubtful. From germline, CDR1 is SGHTS and CDR2 YDEGEE. The length of the CDR3 is 13 residues. The CDR3 loop reads CASSFAGAETQYF. The CDR3 nucleotides are TGTGCCAGCAGCTTCGCAGGGGCAGAGACCCAGTACTTC.

In this sample, this clonotype turned up many times. J is TRBJ2-3 and V is TRBV6-5; TRBD2 aligns across 8 bases. J lost 7 bases, V lost 6 bases, and 12 bases had no gene match. The CDR3 is 15 amino acids. From germline, CDR1 is MNHEY and CDR2 SVGAGI. CDR3 DNA: TGTGCCAGCAGCCGGGGCGGGGGGCCCAGAAATACGCAGTATTTT. Its translation is CASSRGGGPRNTQYF.

A word on this clonotype: It may be a read error: a sequence one base away is much more abundant. V usage is TRBV20-1 and J usage is TRBJ2-1, with D unresolved. Germline V lookup: CDR1 DFQATT, CDR2 SNEGSKA (reference sequence). CDR3 length: 11 amino acids. V lost 3 bases, J lost 6 bases, and 6 bases lay in between. CDR3 DNA sequence: TGCAGTGCTAGGCGGCCCAATGAGCAGTTCTTC. Its protein product is CSARRPNEQFF.

This clonotype was seen only a few times. This chain links TRBV18 with TRBJ2-7; the D is unclear. Germline-derived CDR1 and CDR2 are KGHSH and LQKENI. The length of the CDR3 is 14 residues. Trimming pared 2 bases from V and 1 base from J, leaving 9 bases between. The CDR3 bases are TGTGCCAGCTCACCATCTCTCTGGTCCTACGAGCAGTACTTC. This sequence encodes CASSPSLWSYEQYF. The full variable domain, with the rest looked up from reference TRBV18 and TRBJ2-7, is NAGVMQNPRHLVRRRGQEARLRCSPMKGHSHVYWYRQLPEEGLKFMVYLQKENIIDESGMPKERFSAEFPKEGPSILRIQQVVRGDSAAYFCASSPSLWSYEQYFGPGTRLTVT.

This clonotype was observed once. The chain links TRBV12-3 or TRBV12-4 to TRBJ2-3; perhaps TRBD1 as D (6 bases). V gave up 1 base and J gave up 11 bases, with 19 bases separating them. The CDR3 runs to 15 residues. The CDR3 sequence: CASSLGTVVTDVQYF. The CDR3 DNA is TGTGCCAGCAGTTTAGGGACAGTTGTCACAGATGTGCAGTATTTT.

This clonotype was counted between two and nine times. The rearrangement links TRBV15 to TRBJ1-1, with D possibly being TRBD1 (6 bases). V gave up 1 base and J gave up 5 bases, with 11 bases separating them. This CDR3 is 14 amino acids long. CDR1 and CDR2 (germline): LNHNV, YYDKDF (reference sequence). The CDR3 sequence is CATSRGGGLTEAFF. Written as DNA, the CDR3 is TGTGCCACCAGCAGAGGAGGGGGTTTGACTGAAGCTTTCTTT.

This clonotype was counted ten times or more. The V gene is TRBV7-7, the J gene TRBJ2-5; TRBD1 agrees at 7 bases. The CDR3 covers 15 residues. V gave up 1 base and J gave up 4 bases; unmatched junction bases: 6. Germline-derived CDR1 and CDR2 are SSHAT and FNYEAQ (reference sequence). The CDR3 DNA is TGTGCCAGCAGCTTAGGACAGGGCCTGAGAGAGACCCAGTACTTC. Translating it yields CASSLGQGLRETQYF.

Comment on this clonotype: A much larger clonotype is one base distant, so this may be a read error. The gene calls are TRBV5-1 and TRBJ2-5; the D is unclear. CDR3 size: 13 residues. Germline loops: CDR1 SGHRS, CDR2 YFSETQ. V was trimmed by 6 bases and J by 3 bases, leaving 12 bases between them. For the CDR3, the DNA is TGCGCCAGCAACCTGAGACCGAAAGAGACCCAGTACTTC. This gives the protein CASNLRPKETQYF.

The V and J genes are TRBV6-6 and TRBJ2-4; TRBD1 matches 8 bases. V dropped 10 bases and J dropped 5; count of bases not matched to a gene: 7. The CDR3 consists of 13 residues. Germline V gene sequence: CDR1 MNHNY, CDR2 SVGAGI (reference sequence). Here the CDR3 DNA reads TGTGCCACTGGGACAGGACAGCAAAACATTCAGTACTTC. Translated: CATGTGQQNIQYF.

Worth noting for this clonotype: Since a much larger clone is just one base distant, this may be a read error. J is TRBJ1-2 and V is TRBV3-1; D perhaps matches TRBD1 (6 bases). The length of the CDR3 is 14 residues. Germline assignment: CDR1 LGHDT and CDR2 YNNKEL (reference sequence). CDR3: CTSSQVWTDGGYTF. In DNA, the CDR3 is TGTACCAGCAGCCAAGTGTGGACAGACGGTGGCTACACCTTC.

V and J are TRBV9 and TRBJ1-2; 8 nucleotides match TRBD1. Germline lookup yields CDR1 SGDLS and CDR2 YYNGEE. J lost 5 bases, V lost 3 bases, and 9 bases had no gene match. The length of the CDR3 is 15 residues. The CDR3 spells CASSGRPGTGYGYTF. CDR3 nucleotides: TGTGCCAGCAGCGGCCGGCCCGGGACAGGTTATGGCTACACCTTC.

This clonotype was found once. An end of the junction differs from the germline gene, which may be a read error. The chain joins TRBV25-1 to TRBJ1-1; 7 bases agree with TRBD1. Germline lookup yields CDR1 MGHDK and CDR2 SYGVNS. This CDR3 is 15 amino acids long. CDR3 region: CVSSRGGGRNTEAFF. DNA for the CDR3: TGTGTCAGCAGTCGGGGAGGGGGCCGGAACACTGAAGCTTTCTTT.

This clonotype showed up many times. The V and J genes are TRBV6-2 or TRBV6-3 and TRBJ2-1; D could derive from TRBD1 or TRBD2 (6 bases each). Germline CDR1 and CDR2: MNHEY and SVGEGT. V was shortened by 8 bases and J by 11 bases, with 16 bases between the two germline ends. This CDR3 has 12 residues. CDR3 amino acids: CASVGGPAKQFF. CDR3 DNA: TGTGCCAGCGTAGGGGGGCCCGCCAAGCAGTTCTTC.